The 20 T cell receptor beta chains listed next were all sequenced from one sample in a study of cytomegalovirus exposure and HLA in healthy donors. This PCR relied on a set of 60 Vbeta primers and 13 Jbeta primers. Only in-frame clones appear in the TCRdb table, and some are missing; sequencing was by immunoSEQ multiplex PCR. The repertoire holds 150,000 to 200,000 clones, with roughly 87% as singletons. The sample consisted of PBMCs. The receptor source for this set is a woman aged 45-59 years in good health and CMV-seronegative.

The chain uses TRBV28 and TRBJ2-7, with D perhaps matching TRBD1 (5 bases). V shed 6 bases and J shed 3 bases, with 9 bases lying between them. CDR1 is MDHEN, CDR2 SYDVKM, per germline. The CDR3 spans 12 residues. CDR3 bases: TGTGCCAGCAGGGATACAGGCTACGAGCAGTACTTC. It codes for CASRDTGYEQYF.

The chain uses TRBV6-5 and TRBJ2-1; 10 positions agree with TRBD2. The CDR3 spans 15 residues. V was clipped by 6 bases and J by 3 bases; unmatched bases: 5. Germline V CDR1 and CDR2: MNHEY, SVGAGI. CDR3: CASSSGLASYNEQFF. Written as DNA, the CDR3 is TGTGCCAGCAGCTCGGGACTAGCGAGCTACAATGAGCAGTTCTTC.

This clone was picked up one time. This chain links TRBV9 with TRBJ2-7, with TRBD1 matching over 9 bases. This CDR3 has 15 residues. Germline assignment: CDR1 SGDLS and CDR2 YYNGEE. V lost 2 bases, J lost 4 bases, and 7 bases stayed unmatched. CDR3 sequence reads: CASSVGQGTPYEQYF. DNA of the CDR3: TGTGCCAGCAGCGTCGGACAGGGGACTCCTTACGAGCAGTACTTC.

The chain combines TRBV11-2 with TRBJ1-2; no reliable D call. The CDR3 is 15 amino acids. V lost 0 bases to trimming and J lost 3 bases, with 11 bases between them. CDR1 and CDR2 (germline): SGHAT, FQNNGV. CDR3 sequence: CASSLDPHSYYGYTF. In nucleotides, the CDR3 is TGTGCCAGCAGCTTAGATCCCCACAGCTACTATGGCTACACCTTC.

This clone was seen once. The chain employs TRBV9 and TRBJ2-3; 10 bases line up with TRBD2. CDR1 is SGDLS and CDR2 is YYNGEE in the germline V gene. The CDR3 runs 16 residues. The ends lost 3 bases at V and 2 bases at J; junction bases unmatched: 6. For the CDR3, the DNA is TGTGCCAGCAGCGGGACACTAGCGGGGTACACAGATACGCAGTATTTT. It is translated as CASSGTLAGYTDTQYF.

This chain links TRBV5-6 with TRBJ1-2; 7 positions agree with TRBD1. From germline, CDR1 is SGHDT and CDR2 YYEEEE. Trimming removed 3 bases from V and 4 bases from J; junction bases left unmatched: 9. This CDR3 comprises 15 residues. CDR3 residues: CASSSKQGTVYGYTF. CDR3 nucleotide sequence: TGTGCCAGCAGCTCAAAACAGGGGACCGTCTATGGCTACACCTTC.

The chain employs TRBV7-8 and TRBJ2-7, with D tentatively TRBD2 (5 bases). V lost 2 bases, J lost 5 bases, and 16 bases lay in between. CDR3 length: 15 residues. Germline V CDR1 and CDR2: SGHVS, FQNEAQ. Written as DNA, the CDR3 is TGTGCCAGCAGCTTAAGAGGTCGCGGGTTACACGAGCAGTACTTC. Encoded protein: CASSLRGRGLHEQYF.

As for this clone: A read error may produce the germline difference seen at one junction end. The gene calls are TRBV6-5 and TRBJ2-4, with 7 bases aligning to TRBD1. In germline, CDR1 is MNHEY, CDR2 SVGAGI. The CDR3 length is 15 residues. CDR3 loop: CASSYSAGGINSQYF. In DNA form, the CDR3 reads TGTGCCAGCAGTTACTCGGCAGGGGGTATAAACAGTCAGTACTTC.

The rearrangement joins TRBV30 to TRBJ1-6; D is unresolved. Trimming pared 3 bases from V and 0 bases from J, leaving 9 bases between. CDR3 length: 15 amino acids. The V gene's germline CDR1 is GTSNPN and CDR2 SVGIG (reference sequence). The DNA of the CDR3 is TGTGCCTGGAGCCTACAGACCTCCTATAATTCACCCCTCCACTTT. Translation gives CAWSLQTSYNSPLHF.

This clone has just one count. This chain uses TRBV2 with TRBJ1-2; TRBD1 is a possible D gene (6 bases). V dropped 11 bases and J dropped 4 bases, with 20 bases sitting between them. There are 14 residues in the CDR3. CDR1 SNHLY and CDR2 FYNNEI come from the germline V gene. The CDR3: CAGLVGGRGYGYTF. CDR3 sequence (DNA): TGTGCCGGTCTCGTGGGGGGGCGCGGCTATGGCTACACCTTC.

The chain uses TRBV5-6 and TRBJ2-7; D might be TRBD2 (6 bases). Trimming removed 4 bases at V and 3 bases at J, with 14 bases between. Germline V gene data show CDR1 as SGHDT and CDR2 as YYEEEE. The CDR3 runs 14 residues. CDR3 sequence (DNA): TGTGCCAGCAGCGGGACTTCTGACTACTACGAGCAGTACTTC. As protein: CASSGTSDYYEQYF.

This CDR3 is CASGQGVEGTDTQYF. Here the CDR3 DNA reads TGTGCCAGCGGTCAAGGGGTGGAGGGGACGGATACGCAGTATTTT. The chain uses TRBV27 and TRBJ2-3, with a possible D match to TRBD2 (6 bases). The germline CDR1 and CDR2 sequences are MNHEY and SMNVEV (reference sequence). CDR3 length equals 15 residues. Trimming stripped 8 bases from V and 6 bases from J, with 21 bases between.

J is TRBJ1-5 and V is TRBV28; no definite D call. In germline, CDR1 is MDHEN, CDR2 SYDVKM. Trimming took 3 bases from V and 9 from J, leaving 12 bases between them. The CDR3 is 13 residues long. Written as DNA, the CDR3 is TGTGCCAGCAGTTTCGTAGATGATCGGCCCCAGCATTTT. Amino acid sequence: CASSFVDDRPQHF.

This chain uses TRBV6-5 with TRBJ2-7; 9 bases are a match to TRBD1. Germline CDR1 and CDR2: MNHEY and SVGAGI. V lost 11 bases and J lost 7; bases outside the gene matches: 9. This CDR3 comprises 12 residues. The CDR3 here is CAAGTGSGEQYF. In DNA, the CDR3 is TGTGCCGCAGGGACAGGGTCTGGGGAGCAGTACTTC.

This sequence joins TRBV2 and TRBJ2-1; 13 nucleotides match TRBD2. The CDR3 is 14 amino acids. Germline V CDR1 and CDR2: SNHLY, FYNNEI. The V and J ends lost 4 bases and 9 bases, in that order; junction bases with no gene match: 3. CDR3 coding DNA: TGTGCCAGCAGTGGCCGACTAGCGGGAGGTGAGCAGTTCTTC. Protein sequence: CASSGRLAGGEQFF.

The sample holds a few counts of this clone. The chain links TRBV29-1 to TRBJ1-1; 8 bases agree with TRBD1. Germline trimming cut 4 bases from V and 0 bases from J; bases unmatched to any gene: 1. CDR1 SQVTM and CDR2 ANQGSEA come from the germline V gene. CDR3 length: 13 residues. CDR3 protein: CSVGDRLNTEAFF. DNA for the CDR3: TGCAGCGTTGGGGACAGGCTGAACACTGAAGCTTTCTTT.

The V and J genes are TRBV4-1 and TRBJ2-5, with 8 nucleotides matching TRBD2. The CDR3 has 15 amino acids. V lost 2 bases, J lost 4 bases, and 6 bases stayed unmatched. CDR1 MGHRA and CDR2 YSYEKL come from the germline V gene. The CDR3 sequence is CASSQRGGLGETQYF. In DNA form, the CDR3 reads TGCGCCAGCAGCCAACGGGGGGGACTCGGAGAGACCCAGTACTTC.

The rearrangement links TRBV27 to TRBJ2-5; 8 bases align to TRBD2. The germline V gene has CDR1 MNHEY and CDR2 SMNVEV (reference sequence). The CDR3 has 17 amino acids. Trimming cost V 5 bases and J 5 bases; bases outside gene matches: 16. CDR3 sequence (DNA): TGTGCCAGCAGTCCAGGCACCGGGAGGGCCCTTTTGGAGACCCAGTACTTC. It codes for CASSPGTGRALLETQYF.

The CDR3 nucleotides read TGTGCCAGCAGCCCCGGACTAGCGGACTACGAGCAGTACTTC. It specifies CASSPGLADYEQYF. V usage is TRBV7-8 and J usage is TRBJ2-7; 10 nucleotides match TRBD2. The V gene end was trimmed by 5 bases and the J gene end by 3 bases; junction bases not matched to a gene: 4. Germline assignment: CDR1 SGHVS and CDR2 FQNEAQ. The CDR3 runs to 14 residues.

This sequence joins TRBV29-1 and TRBJ2-7; 8 positions agree with TRBD1. The CDR3 has 15 amino acids. With 0 bases clipped from V and 3 bases from J, the junction kept 7 bases outside the gene matches. Germline CDR1 and CDR2: SQVTM and ANQGSEA. The DNA for the CDR3 is TGCAGCGTTGAAGATCTTGGACAGGGCTTCTACGAGCAGTACTTC. Amino acids: CSVEDLGQGFYEQYF.